This T cell receptor (beta chain) was captured by sequencing in a study of OX40 agonist ivuxolimab in advanced cancers. Study context: Patients took ivuxolimab, an agonistic anti-OX40 (CD134) antibody.

This table comes from immunoSEQ multiplex PCR, and its TCRdb copy is limited to in-frame clones, with some not included. The repertoire holds 50,000 to 70,000 clones, 70% to 90% seen once, with 0.76% in the top ten. V was cut by 5 bases and J by 5 bases, with 18 bases left in between. The CDR3 covers 15 residues. Germline V gene data show CDR1 as SEHNR and CDR2 as FQNEAQ (reference sequence). The sequence was obtained from an adult with an advanced solid tumor such as melanoma, head and neck, liver or kidney cancer. Sample: CD4+ or CD8+ T cells sorted from blood, taken in a trial of the OX40 agonist ivuxolimab. The chain links TRBV7-9 to TRBJ2-5, with D hard to call. The CDR3 bases are TGTGCCAGCAGCCGGGCCGCGTCGACAAAGGAGACCCAGTACTTC. This encodes CASSRAASTKETQYF. Full variable domain (rest looked up from reference TRBV7-9 and TRBJ2-5): DTGVSQNPRHKITKRGQNVTFRCDPISEHNRLYWYRQTLGQGPEFLTYFQNEAQLEKSRLLSDRFSAERPKGSFSTLEIQRTEQGDSAMYLCASSRAASTKETQYFGPGTRLLVL.